This T cell receptor (beta chain) comes out of a study of blood T cells in healthy people across ages. This clonotype was found a few times. The CDR3 consists of 13 residues. Per the germline V gene, CDR1 is LGHDT and CDR2 is YNNKEL (reference sequence). V was cut by 8 bases and J by 6 bases, with 14 bases left in between. Next came a second PCR, run for about 6 to 12 cycles, which used a sample-barcoded 5' primer along with a J-beta primer mix. TCRdb re-called the 5' RACE reads with MiXCR, one entry per CDR3 protein. Among some 1,000,000 distinct CDR3 sequences, 25% were seen once, and the ten largest hold 0.75%. This sample also appeared in a second study, on T cells of mothers and their children.

What was sequenced was blood. The V gene is TRBV3-1, the J gene TRBJ2-1; possibly TRBD1 for D (6 bases). The clonotype was recovered from a girl aged 2-10 years in good health. DNA for the CDR3: TGTGCCAGCGCCCAGGGGCAGCTCAATGAGCAGTTCTTC. It codes for CASAQGQLNEQFF.